This T cell receptor (beta chain) was captured by sequencing in a study of OX40 agonist ivuxolimab in advanced cancers. Measured with immunoSEQ multiplex PCR; TCRdb has only the in-frame clones, and not every one. Of approximately 70,000 clones listed, just over 90% are singletons. The CDR3 runs 11 residues. Germline V gene data show CDR1 as GTSNPN and CDR2 as SVGIG (reference sequence). Trimming stripped 7 bases from V and 7 bases from J, with 11 bases between. The specimen was CD4+ or CD8+ T cells sorted from blood, collected in a trial of the OX40 agonist ivuxolimab. This rearrangement joins TRBV30 to TRBJ2-1; D possibly corresponds to TRBD2 (5 bases). This TCR was recovered from an adult with an advanced solid tumor such as melanoma, head and neck, liver or kidney cancer. The CDR3 loop is CASLGENEQFF. CDR3 sequence (DNA): TGTGCCTCCCTGGGAGAGAATGAGCAGTTCTTC.